These 5 T cell receptor beta chains came from one sample sequenced in a study of blood T cell repertoires in COVID-19. Sequenced by immunoSEQ multiplex PCR; TCRdb stores in-frame clones only, minus some. The table shows some 10,000 clones, with 80% to 90% occurring only once. The source material was peripheral blood. All receptors derive from a man between 60 and 75 years old with acute or convalescent COVID-19.

J is TRBJ2-1 and V is TRBV4-2, with 9 positions matching TRBD2. CDR3 size: 16 residues. Germline V gene sequence: CDR1 LGHNA, CDR2 YNFKEQ. V lost 0 bases, J lost 14 bases, and 14 bases stayed unmatched. The DNA for the CDR3 is TGTGCCAGCAGCCAAGATAGGGCGGTGAGCGGGGGGTTCGAGTTCTTC. Amino acids: CASSQDRAVSGGFEFF.

The V and J genes are TRBV4-1 and TRBJ1-5; D gene unclear. Trimming stripped 0 bases from V and 6 bases from J, with 12 bases between. The CDR3 runs 15 residues. Per the germline V gene, CDR1 is MGHRA and CDR2 is YSYEKL. The CDR3: CASSQDRGLVQPQHF. The CDR3 nucleotides are TGCGCCAGCAGCCAAGATCGTGGGCTTGTTCAGCCCCAGCATTTT.

This chain joins TRBV6-5 and TRBJ2-2, with D possibly matching TRBD1 (5 bases). This CDR3 comprises 16 residues. The germline V and J ends were trimmed by 0 bases and 7 bases, with 15 bases remaining between them. CDR1 MNHEY and CDR2 SVGAGI come from the germline V gene. This CDR3 reads CASSYSSSGRGGELFF. CDR3 in DNA: TGTGCCAGCAGTTACTCGTCGTCAGGGCGAGGCGGGGAGCTGTTTTTT.

This chain links TRBV7-2 with TRBJ1-3, with D unclear. This CDR3 comprises 16 residues. With 4 bases removed from V and 0 bases from J, the gap between germline ends came to 13 bases. Germline loops: CDR1 SGHTA, CDR2 FQGNSA. The CDR3 sequence: CASSSRGGLSGNTIYF. In DNA, the CDR3 is TGTGCCAGCAGCTCCCGAGGAGGTCTCTCTGGAAACACCATATATTTT.

The rearrangement uses TRBV1 and TRBJ2-1; the table's D call, TRBD2, was not checked against the DNA. TRBV1 is annotated as a pseudogene. This CDR3 region has 15 residues. This chain's CDR3 is CTSSQGGYRDSEKFF. In DNA form, the CDR3 reads TGCACCAGCAGCCAAGGCGGATATAGGGACTCCGAAAAGTTCTTC.